The clone carrying this T cell receptor (beta chain) is medium-sized in the sample. The antigen is not known. This sample is drawn from a study of OX40 agonist ivuxolimab in advanced cancers. Study at large: Aged 23 to 79 with a mean of 60 years, they were about 83% male.

The length of the CDR3 is 16 residues. Trimming cost V 1 base and J 1 base, with 13 bases left between them. Germline V gene sequence: CDR1 MGHRA, CDR2 YSYEKL. Study findings and constraints: Within 6 weeks, CD4+ and CD8+ blood T cells expanded clonally at 0.1 to 3.0 mg/kg.

Profiled with immunoSEQ multiplex PCR; TCRdb holds only in-frame clones, not every one. In the table there are around 18,000 clones, about 90% of which are singletons. This sequence joins TRBV4-1 and TRBJ2-5; tentatively, D is TRBD1 or TRBD2 (5 bases each). The clonotype comes from an adult with an advanced solid tumor such as melanoma, head and neck, liver or kidney cancer. Sample: CD4+ or CD8+ T cells sorted from blood, taken in a trial of the OX40 agonist ivuxolimab. The CDR3 DNA reads TGCGCCAGCAGCCAAGGGAGATTCGGGGCCCAAGAGACCCAGTACTTC. It is translated as CASSQGRFGAQETQYF.